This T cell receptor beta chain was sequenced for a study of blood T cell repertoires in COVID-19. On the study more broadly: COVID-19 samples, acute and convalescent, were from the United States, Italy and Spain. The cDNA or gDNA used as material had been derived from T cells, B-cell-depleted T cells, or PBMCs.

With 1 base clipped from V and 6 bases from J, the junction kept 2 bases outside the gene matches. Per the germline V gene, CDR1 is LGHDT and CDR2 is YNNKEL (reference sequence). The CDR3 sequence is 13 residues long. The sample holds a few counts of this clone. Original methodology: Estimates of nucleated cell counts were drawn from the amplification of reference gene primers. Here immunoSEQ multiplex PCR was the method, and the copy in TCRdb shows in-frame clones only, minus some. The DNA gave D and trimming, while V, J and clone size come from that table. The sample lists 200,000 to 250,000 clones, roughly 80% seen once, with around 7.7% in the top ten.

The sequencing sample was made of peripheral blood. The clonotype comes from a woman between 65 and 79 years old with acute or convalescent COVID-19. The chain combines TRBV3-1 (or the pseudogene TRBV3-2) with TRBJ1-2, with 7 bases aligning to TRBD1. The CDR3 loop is CASSQGQGDGYTF. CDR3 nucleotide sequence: TGTGCCAGCAGCCAAGGGCAGGGGGATGGCTACACCTTC.